The 27 T cell receptor beta chains presented below share a single source sample, sequenced in a study of immune evolution from preneoplasia to lung adenocarcinoma (dated by TCRdb to 2020 to 2023). Preparation of the library involved the immunoSEQ multiplex PCR assay. TCRdb stores this immuneACCESS table with in-frame sequences only. Part of the clones is absent; in the studies checked, under half of the shortfall reflects unresolved V genes, and no reason is known for the rest. The sample profile shows over 7,000 clones; around three quarters of them were found once. About 2.9% of the sample is held by the ten biggest clonotypes. The sample taken for sequencing was FFPE invasive lung adenocarcinoma tissue. Sample cell subset or site, as interpreted from the label and publication: frankly invasive lung adenocarcinoma (ADC). The source is a middle-aged person with lung adenocarcinoma.

This clone was seen a handful of times. The chain has TRBV6-5 and TRBJ1-1; 8 bases line up with TRBD1. Germline lookup yields CDR1 MNHEY and CDR2 SVGAGI. V was clipped by 2 bases and J by 5 bases; unmatched bases: 1. The CDR3 contains 13 residues. The CDR3 bases are TGTGCCAGCAGTTACAGGGACAGGACTGAAGCTTTCTTT. This sequence encodes CASSYRDRTEAFF.

In its sample, this clone was seen a few times. The V and J genes are TRBV5-1 and TRBJ2-1, with 8 bases matching TRBD1. The V gene end was trimmed by 6 bases and the J gene end by 9 bases; junction bases not matched to a gene: 5. This CDR3 is 12 amino acids long. Germline values: CDR1 SGHRS, CDR2 YFSETQ. CDR3 residues: CASIKGTGEQFF. For the CDR3, the DNA is TGCGCCAGCATAAAAGGGACAGGTGAGCAGTTCTTC.

The chain uses TRBV29-1 and TRBJ1-1; D may be TRBD1 (6 bases). The CDR3 covers 13 residues. Germline CDR1 reads SQVTM; CDR2 reads ANQGSEA. Trimming left V 6 bases short and J 0 bases short, with 11 bases between. The DNA of the CDR3 is TGCAGCGTAGGACAGAAAATGAACACTGAAGCTTTCTTT. Its translation: CSVGQKMNTEAFF. The entire variable domain, with the rest obtained from reference TRBV29-1 and TRBJ1-1, is as follows: SAVISQKPSRDICQRGTSLTIQCQVDSQVTMMFWYRQQPGQSLTLIATANQGSEATYESGFVIDKFPISRPNLTFSTLTVSNMSPEDSSIYLCSVGQKMNTEAFFGQGTRLTVV.

V and J are TRBV28 and TRBJ2-3, with 8 nucleotides matching TRBD2. The CDR3 has 15 residues. V lost 2 bases and J lost 2; bases outside the gene matches: 3. Germline CDR1 is MDHEN and CDR2 is SYDVKM. In DNA form, the CDR3 reads TGTGCCAGCAGTTTAACTAGCGGAAACACAGATACGCAGTATTTT. This translates into CASSLTSGNTDTQYF.

The chain links TRBV7-2 to TRBJ1-4; D ambiguous. V lost 0 bases to trimming and J lost 5 bases, with 7 bases between them. CDR1 is SGHTA and CDR2 is FQGNSA in the germline V gene. The length of the CDR3 is 14 residues. The CDR3 here is CASSLASGNEKLFF. The CDR3 region has the DNA TGTGCCAGCAGCTTAGCGTCGGGAAATGAAAAACTGTTTTTT.

J is TRBJ1-4 and V is TRBV30; a weak D match, TRBD1 (6 bases). There are 14 residues in the CDR3. The germline CDR1 and CDR2 sequences are GTSNPN and SVGIG (reference sequence). V shed 3 bases and J shed 8 bases, with 16 bases lying between them. CDR3 sequence reads: CAWRKQGWGEKLFF. In DNA, the CDR3 is TGTGCCTGGAGAAAACAGGGTTGGGGGGAAAAACTGTTTTTT.

The genes are TRBV5-1 and TRBJ2-3; D might be TRBD2 (6 bases). Trimming stripped 5 bases from V and 2 bases from J, with 15 bases between. This CDR3 region has 15 residues. Looked up from germline, CDR1 is SGHRS and CDR2 is YFSETQ. CDR3 coding DNA: TGCGCCAGCAGGTGGGGACTGACGGACACAGATACGCAGTATTTT. This codes for CASRWGLTDTDTQYF. The full variable domain, its missing parts supplied by reference TRBV5-1 and TRBJ2-3, is KAGVTQTPRYLIKTRGQQVTLSCSPISGHRSVSWYQQTPGQGLQFLFEYFSETQRNKGNFPGRFSGRQFSNSRSEMNVSTLELGDSALYLCASRWGLTDTDTQYFGPGTRLTVL.

The V and J genes are TRBV28 and TRBJ1-4; possible D gene TRBD1, 6 bases. The CDR3 totals 15 residues. With 5 bases removed from V and 8 bases from J, the gap between germline ends came to 18 bases. Per the germline V gene, CDR1 is MDHEN and CDR2 is SYDVKM. The CDR3 is CASSTRTAGGEKLFF. Written as DNA, the CDR3 is TGTGCCAGCAGTACACGGACAGCTGGAGGGGAAAAACTGTTTTTT. The full variable domain, in which reference TRBV28 and TRBJ1-4 provide the parts outside the CDR3, is DVKVTQSSRYLVKRTGEKVFLECVQDMDHENMFWYRQDPGLGLRLIYFSYDVKMKEKGDIPEGYSVSREKKERFSLILESASTNQTSMYLCASSTRTAGGEKLFFGSGTQLSVL.

The genes are TRBV2 and TRBJ2-7, with 8 bases lining up with TRBD1. Germline lookup yields CDR1 SNHLY and CDR2 FYNNEI. The CDR3 has 13 residues. Trimming cost V 8 bases and J 3 bases; bases outside gene matches: 6. DNA for the CDR3: TGTGCCAGCCGGGGCAGGGGGCTCTACGAGCAGTACTTC. It codes for CASRGRGLYEQYF.

The J gene is TRBJ2-6, the V gene TRBV27, with D possibly being TRBD1 or TRBD2 (5 bases each). CDR3 length: 16 residues. From germline, CDR1 is MNHEY and CDR2 SMNVEV (reference sequence). Deletions cut 2 bases from V and 4 bases from J, with 12 bases between. CDR3 sequence (DNA): TGTGCCAGCAGTTTAATCTCAGGGACGGGGGCCAACGTCCTGACTTTC. It codes for CASSLISGTGANVLTF. Full variable domain (outside the CDR3, taken from reference TRBV27 and TRBJ2-6): EAQVTQNPRYLITVTGKKLTVTCSQNMNHEYMSWYRQDPGLGLRQIYYSMNVEVTDKGDVPEGYKVSRKEKRNFPLILESPSPNQTSLYFCASSLISGTGANVLTFGAGSRLTVL.

The V and J genes are TRBV6-6 and TRBJ1-2; D is ambiguous. V lost 3 bases, J lost 8 bases, and 7 bases lay in between. Germline values: CDR1 MNHNY, CDR2 SVGAGI (reference sequence). The length of the CDR3 is 11 residues. CDR3 amino acids: CASSYGGGYTF. In DNA, the CDR3 is TGTGCCAGCAGTTATGGCGGGGGCTACACCTTC.

About this clone: An end of the junction differs from the germline gene, which may be a read error. This CDR3 is also generated by other DNA sequences in the sample. The chain combines TRBV30 with TRBJ1-2, with a possible D match to TRBD1 (5 bases). Germline CDR1 reads GTSNPN; CDR2 reads SVGIG (reference sequence). This CDR3 contains 12 residues. The CDR3 coding sequence is TGTGCCTGGACCTCGGGGGGTGACAGTCCCGGCTTC. Residues: CAWTSGGDSPGF.

This chain links TRBV11-2 with TRBJ1-1; 10 bases align to TRBD1. V lost 4 bases and J lost 1; bases outside the gene matches: 9. There are 17 residues in the CDR3. The germline V gene encodes CDR1 SGHAT and CDR2 FQNNGV. The CDR3 protein is CASSSRQGAHPNTEAFF. CDR3 bases: TGTGCCAGCAGCTCCCGACAGGGGGCGCACCCGAACACTGAAGCTTTCTTT.

The gene calls are TRBV5-4 and TRBJ2-7; D is perhaps TRBD1 (6 bases). V dropped 4 bases and J dropped 0 bases, with 11 bases sitting between them. Per germline, CDR1 SGHNT and CDR2 YYREEE (reference sequence). The CDR3 consists of 14 residues. CDR3: CASSGGQNSYEQYF. The CDR3, as DNA: TGTGCCAGCAGCGGAGGACAGAACTCCTACGAGCAGTACTTC. Complete variable domain (other parts from reference TRBV5-4 and TRBJ2-7): ETGVTQSPTHLIKTRGQQVTLRCSSQSGHNTVSWYQQALGQGPQFIFQYYREEENGRGNFPPRFSGLQFPNYSSELNVNALELDDSALYLCASSGGQNSYEQYFGPGTRLTVT.

V is TRBV5-4 and J is TRBJ2-2; TRBD2 is a possible D gene (6 bases). In germline, CDR1 is SGHNT, CDR2 YYREEE (reference sequence). This CDR3 has 15 residues. V lost 4 bases and J lost 8, with 18 bases in between. The CDR3 region is CASSTPRDSQGELFF. CDR3 in DNA: TGTGCCAGCAGCACGCCCCGGGACTCGCAAGGGGAGCTGTTTTTT.

The chain carries TRBV2 and TRBJ1-1; D might be TRBD1 (5 bases). This CDR3 spans 15 amino acids. Germline CDR1 reads SNHLY; CDR2 reads FYNNEI. V dropped 5 bases and J dropped 8 bases, with 21 bases sitting between them. CDR3 bases: TGTGCCAGCAGTTATCTAAGTCAGGGACCCACAGAAGCTTTCTTT. Its translation: CASSYLSQGPTEAFF.

V is TRBV7-9 and J is TRBJ2-5, with D possibly being TRBD1 or TRBD2 (5 bases each). The V gene's germline CDR1 is SEHNR and CDR2 FQNEAQ (reference sequence). V was pared by 4 bases and J by 5 bases, with 17 bases between. The CDR3 consists of 15 residues. The CDR3 here is CASSSSEWGLETQYF. Written as DNA, the CDR3 is TGTGCCAGCAGCTCCTCCGAGTGGGGGTTGGAGACCCAGTACTTC.

This clone was counted between two and nine times. The gene calls are TRBV28 and TRBJ2-6; D may correspond to TRBD1 or TRBD2 (5 bases each). The CDR3 extends over 17 amino acids. Germline assignment: CDR1 MDHEN and CDR2 SYDVKM. The ends were cut back, 5 bases at V and 0 bases at J, with 14 bases in the middle. CDR3 sequence: CASSPPDGTSGANVLTF. The DNA for the CDR3 is TGTGCCAGCAGTCCCCCCGACGGGACCTCTGGGGCCAACGTCCTGACTTTC.

The chain recombines TRBV27 with TRBJ2-2, with no clear D. Germline lookup yields CDR1 MNHEY and CDR2 SMNVEV (reference sequence). V shed 5 bases and J shed 3 bases, with 13 bases lying between them. The CDR3 has 15 residues. This CDR3 is CASSRLGSYTGELFF. The CDR3 DNA is TGTGCCAGCAGTCGCTTGGGCAGTTACACCGGGGAGCTGTTTTTT.

This clone was seen more than once but under ten times. This chain joins TRBV27 and TRBJ2-4; TRBD2 agrees at 14 bases. Per germline, CDR1 MNHEY and CDR2 SMNVEV (reference sequence). V dropped 5 bases and J dropped 3; count of bases not matched to a gene: 18. The CDR3 is 21 residues long. CDR3 protein: CASSPYETGTSGSAGKNIQYF. The DNA of the CDR3 is TGTGCCAGCAGTCCGTATGAAACCGGGACTAGCGGGAGTGCGGGCAAAAACATTCAGTACTTC.

The gene calls are TRBV11-3 and TRBJ2-2; maybe TRBD1 (6 bases). V lost 1 base, J lost 1 base, and 10 bases lay in between. Germline values: CDR1 SGHNT, CDR2 YENEEA. The CDR3 totals 16 residues. The CDR3 loop reads CASSLAQGRNTGELFF. In DNA, the CDR3 is TGTGCCAGCAGCTTAGCTCAGGGGAGGAACACCGGGGAGCTGTTTTTT.

The rearrangement links TRBV30 to TRBJ1-1; D remains ambiguous. From germline, CDR1 is GTSNPN and CDR2 SVGIG (reference sequence). CDR3 size: 14 residues. The V and J ends lost 1 base and 0 bases respectively, with 9 bases between them. The CDR3 coding sequence is TGTGCCTGGAGTGGTCCCAGTATGAACACTGAAGCTTTCTTT. Translating gives CAWSGPSMNTEAFF.

The gene calls are TRBV7-3 and TRBJ2-1, with 7 nucleotides matching TRBD1. Germline V gene data show CDR1 as SGHTA and CDR2 as FQGTGA. The CDR3 consists of 14 residues. V lost 3 bases to trimming and J lost 7 bases; unmatched junction nucleotides: 6. The DNA of the CDR3 is TGTGCCAGCAGCTTTACGGGACAGTGGAATGAGCAGTTCTTC. The encoded protein is CASSFTGQWNEQFF.

The V and J genes are TRBV4-2 and TRBJ1-5; D gene unclear. Germline values: CDR1 LGHNA, CDR2 YNFKEQ. The CDR3 contains 17 residues. With 0 bases removed from V and 2 bases from J, the gap between germline ends came to 14 bases. CDR3 sequence reads: CASSQEGSLVGNQPQHF. The CDR3 DNA sequence: TGTGCCAGCAGCCAAGAAGGATCCCTGGTTGGCAATCAGCCCCAGCATTTT.

This clone was picked up a small number of times. This chain joins TRBV6-5 and TRBJ1-2; D remains ambiguous. Germline lookup yields CDR1 MNHEY and CDR2 SVGAGI. Trimming took 4 bases from V and 4 from J, leaving 7 bases between them. This CDR3 has 12 residues. CDR3 in DNA: TGTGCCAGCAGTTTCGACGGCTATGGCTACACCTTC. Protein sequence: CASSFDGYGYTF.

The gene calls are TRBV7-2 and TRBJ1-2; D call uncertain. V shed 1 base and J shed 3 bases, with 12 bases lying between them. CDR3 size: 15 residues. The germline CDR1 and CDR2 sequences are SGHTA and FQGNSA. CDR3 in DNA: TGTGCCAGCAGCTTAGGAACTAGGCGGGACTATGGCTACACCTTC. Amino acid sequence: CASSLGTRRDYGYTF. Drawing the rest from reference TRBV7-2 and TRBJ1-2, the complete variable domain is GAGVSQSPSNKVTEKGKDVELRCDPISGHTALYWYRQSLGQGLEFLIYFQGNSAPDKSGLPSDRFSAERTGGSVSTLTIQRTQQEDSAVYLCASSLGTRRDYGYTFGSGTRLTVV.

The chain joins TRBV5-3 to TRBJ2-7; TRBD1 or TRBD2 may be the D gene (5 bases each). TRBV5-3 is annotated as an ORF whose role is uncertain. This CDR3 is built from 14 residues. The germline V and J ends were trimmed by 7 bases and 3 bases, with 17 bases remaining between them. This chain's CDR3 is CARVRRDLVYEQYF. In nucleotides, the CDR3 is TGTGCCAGAGTTCGCAGGGACCTGGTCTACGAGCAGTACTTC.